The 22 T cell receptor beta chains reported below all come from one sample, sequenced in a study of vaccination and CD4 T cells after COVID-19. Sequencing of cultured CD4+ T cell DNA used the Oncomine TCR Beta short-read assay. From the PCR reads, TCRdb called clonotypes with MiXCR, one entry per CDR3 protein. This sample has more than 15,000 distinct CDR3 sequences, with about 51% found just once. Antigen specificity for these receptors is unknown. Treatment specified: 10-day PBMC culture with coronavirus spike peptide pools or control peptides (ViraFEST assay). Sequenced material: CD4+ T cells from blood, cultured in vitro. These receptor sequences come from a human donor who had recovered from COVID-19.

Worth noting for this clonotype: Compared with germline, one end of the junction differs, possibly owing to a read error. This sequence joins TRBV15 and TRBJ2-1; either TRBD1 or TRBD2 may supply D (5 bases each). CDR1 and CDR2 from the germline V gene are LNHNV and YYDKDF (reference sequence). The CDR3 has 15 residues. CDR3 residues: CATSSHSGQYNEQFF. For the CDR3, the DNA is TGTGCCACCAGCAGCCACTCGGGGCAATACAATGAACAGTTCTTC.

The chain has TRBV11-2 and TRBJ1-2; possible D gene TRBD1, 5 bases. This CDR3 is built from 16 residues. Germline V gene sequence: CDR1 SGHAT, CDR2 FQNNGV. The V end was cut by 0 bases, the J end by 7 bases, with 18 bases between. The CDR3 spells CASSLDLWGDAGGYTF. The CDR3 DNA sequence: TGTGCCAGCAGCTTAGATCTTTGGGGCGATGCTGGTGGCTACACCTTC.

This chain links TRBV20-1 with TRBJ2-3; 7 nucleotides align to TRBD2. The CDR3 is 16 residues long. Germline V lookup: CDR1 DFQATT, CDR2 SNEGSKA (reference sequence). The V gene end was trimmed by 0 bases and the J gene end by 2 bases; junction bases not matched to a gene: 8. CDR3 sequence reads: CSARDILRGVTDTQYF. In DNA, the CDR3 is TGCAGTGCTAGAGATATCCTACGGGGGGTCACAGATACGCAGTATTTT.

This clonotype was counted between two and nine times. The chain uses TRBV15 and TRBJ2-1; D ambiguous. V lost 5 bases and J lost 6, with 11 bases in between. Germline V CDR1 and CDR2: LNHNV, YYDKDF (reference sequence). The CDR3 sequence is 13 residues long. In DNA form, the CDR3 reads TGTGCCACCAGCTTCCGAGAGGTCAATGAGCAGTTCTTC. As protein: CATSFREVNEQFF.

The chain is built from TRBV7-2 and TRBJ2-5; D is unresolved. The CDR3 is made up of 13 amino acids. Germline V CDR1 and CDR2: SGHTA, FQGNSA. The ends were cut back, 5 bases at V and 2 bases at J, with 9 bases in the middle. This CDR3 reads CASSPDIQETQYF. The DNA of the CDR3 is TGTGCCAGCAGCCCAGACATTCAAGAGACCCAGTACTTC.

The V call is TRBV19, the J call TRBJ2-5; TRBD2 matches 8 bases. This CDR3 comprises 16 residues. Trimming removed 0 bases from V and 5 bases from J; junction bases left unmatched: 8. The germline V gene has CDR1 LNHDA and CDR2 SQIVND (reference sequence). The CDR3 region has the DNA TGTGCCAGTAGTATAGATCGTCGGGAGGGCTGGGAGACCCAGTACTTC. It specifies CASSIDRREGWETQYF.

The CDR3 region is CASSQTGQGLRTDTQYF. DNA of the CDR3: TGTGCCAGCAGCCAAACAGGTCAGGGGCTTCGCACAGATACGCAGTATTTT. The rearrangement uses TRBV11-2 and TRBJ2-3; perhaps TRBD1 as D (6 bases). The CDR3 is 17 amino acids. The germline gives CDR1 SGHAT, CDR2 FQNNGV. Trimming removed 5 bases at V and 1 base at J, with 19 bases between. The whole variable domain, filled in from reference TRBV11-2 and TRBJ2-3, reads EAGVAQSPRYKIIEKRQSVAFWCNPISGHATLYWYQQILGQGPKLLIQFQNNGVVDDSQLPKDRFSAERLKGVDSTLKIQPAKLEDSAVYLCASSQTGQGLRTDTQYFGPGTRLTVL.

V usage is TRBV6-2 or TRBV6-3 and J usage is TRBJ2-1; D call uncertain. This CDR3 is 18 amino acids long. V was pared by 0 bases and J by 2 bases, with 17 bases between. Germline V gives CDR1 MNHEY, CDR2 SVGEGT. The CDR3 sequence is CASSYSLGEGDAYNEQFF. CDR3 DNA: TGTGCCAGCAGTTACTCCCTAGGCGAAGGAGATGCCTACAATGAGCAGTTCTTC.

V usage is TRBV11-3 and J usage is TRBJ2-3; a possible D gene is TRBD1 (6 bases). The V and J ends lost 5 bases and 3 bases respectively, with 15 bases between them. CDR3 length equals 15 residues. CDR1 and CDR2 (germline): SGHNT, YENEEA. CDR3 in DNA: TGTGCCAGCAGCCCAGAGTTCCAGGGGACAGATACGCAGTATTTT. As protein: CASSPEFQGTDTQYF.

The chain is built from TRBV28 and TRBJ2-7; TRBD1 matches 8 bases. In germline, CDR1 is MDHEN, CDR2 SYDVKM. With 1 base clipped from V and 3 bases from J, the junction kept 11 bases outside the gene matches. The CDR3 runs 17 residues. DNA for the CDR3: TGTGCCAGCAGTTTATCATTGACAGGGGACTTCGGCTACGAGCAGTACTTC. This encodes CASSLSLTGDFGYEQYF.

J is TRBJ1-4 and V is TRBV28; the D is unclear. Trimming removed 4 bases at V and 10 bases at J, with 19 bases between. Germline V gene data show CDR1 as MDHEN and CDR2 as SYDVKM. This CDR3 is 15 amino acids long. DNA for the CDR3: TGTGCCAGCAGTTCTTCAGGTCCGTTATGGGGAAAACTGTTTTTT. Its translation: CASSSSGPLWGKLFF.

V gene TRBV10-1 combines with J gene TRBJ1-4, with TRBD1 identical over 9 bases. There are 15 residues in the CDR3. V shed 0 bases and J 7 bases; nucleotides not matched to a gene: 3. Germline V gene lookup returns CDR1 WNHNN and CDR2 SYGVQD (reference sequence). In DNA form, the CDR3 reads TGCGCCAGCAGTGAGTCCGGACAGGGGAGTGAAAAACTGTTTTTT. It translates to CASSESGQGSEKLFF.

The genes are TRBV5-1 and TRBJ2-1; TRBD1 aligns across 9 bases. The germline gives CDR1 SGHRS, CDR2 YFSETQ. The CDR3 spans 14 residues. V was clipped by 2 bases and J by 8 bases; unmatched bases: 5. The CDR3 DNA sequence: TGCGCCAGCAGCTTTTACAGGGGGCAAGATGAGCAGTTCTTC. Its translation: CASSFYRGQDEQFF.

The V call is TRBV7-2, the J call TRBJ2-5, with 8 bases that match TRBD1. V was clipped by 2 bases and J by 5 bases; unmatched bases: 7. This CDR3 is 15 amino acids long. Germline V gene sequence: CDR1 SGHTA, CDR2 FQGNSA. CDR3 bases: TGTGCCAGCAGCTTAATTCAGGGGGCACGGGAGACCCAGTACTTC. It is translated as CASSLIQGARETQYF.

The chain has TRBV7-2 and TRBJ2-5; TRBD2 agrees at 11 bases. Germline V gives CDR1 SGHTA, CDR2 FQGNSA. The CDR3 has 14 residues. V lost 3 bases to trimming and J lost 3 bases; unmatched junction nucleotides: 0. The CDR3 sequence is CASSLTSGEETQYF. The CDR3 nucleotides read TGTGCCAGCAGCTTGACTAGCGGGGAAGAGACCCAGTACTTC. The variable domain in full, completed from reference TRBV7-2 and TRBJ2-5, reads GAGVSQSPSNKVTEKGKDVELRCDPISGHTALYWYRQSLGQGLEFLIYFQGNSAPDKSGLPSDRFSAERTGGSVSTLTIQRTQQEDSAVYLCASSLTSGEETQYFGPGTRLLVL.

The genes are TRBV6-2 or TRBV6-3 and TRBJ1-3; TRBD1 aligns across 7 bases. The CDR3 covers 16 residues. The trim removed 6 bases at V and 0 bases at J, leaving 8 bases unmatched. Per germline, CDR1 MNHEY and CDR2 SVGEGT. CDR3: CASRRTGASSGNTIYF. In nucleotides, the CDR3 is TGTGCCAGCAGGCGAACAGGGGCCAGCTCTGGAAACACCATATATTTT.

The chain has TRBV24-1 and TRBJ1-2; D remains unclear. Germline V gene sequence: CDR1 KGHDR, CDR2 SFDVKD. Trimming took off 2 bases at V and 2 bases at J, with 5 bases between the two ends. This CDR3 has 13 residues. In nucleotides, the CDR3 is TGTGCCACCAGTGATTATGGGAACTATGGCTACACCTTC. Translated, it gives CATSDYGNYGYTF.

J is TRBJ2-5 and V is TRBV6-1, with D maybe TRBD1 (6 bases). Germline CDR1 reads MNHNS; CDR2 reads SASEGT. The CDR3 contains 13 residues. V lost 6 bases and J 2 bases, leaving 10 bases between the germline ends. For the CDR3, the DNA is TGTGCCAGCAGAAAGACAGGACAAGAGACCCAGTACTTC. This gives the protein CASRKTGQETQYF.

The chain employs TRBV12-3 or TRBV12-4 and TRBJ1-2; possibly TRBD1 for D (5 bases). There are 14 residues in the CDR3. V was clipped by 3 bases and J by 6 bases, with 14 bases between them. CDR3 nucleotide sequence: TGTGCCAGCAGTTTGATGGACGGGGACCATGGCTACACCTTC. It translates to CASSLMDGDHGYTF.

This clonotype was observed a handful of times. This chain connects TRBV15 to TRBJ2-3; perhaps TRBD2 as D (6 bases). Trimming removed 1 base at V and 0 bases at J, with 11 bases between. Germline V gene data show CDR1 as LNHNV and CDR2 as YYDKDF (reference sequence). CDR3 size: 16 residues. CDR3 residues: CATSRALALSTDTQYF. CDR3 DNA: TGTGCCACCAGCAGAGCCCTAGCGCTTAGCACAGATACGCAGTATTTT.

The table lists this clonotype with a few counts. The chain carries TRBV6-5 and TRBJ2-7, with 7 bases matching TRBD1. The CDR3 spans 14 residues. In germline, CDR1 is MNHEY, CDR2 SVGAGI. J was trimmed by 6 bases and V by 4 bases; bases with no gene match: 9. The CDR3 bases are TGTGCCAGCAGTTTAAGACAGGGAGCCAGCGAGCAGTACTTC. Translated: CASSLRQGASEQYF.

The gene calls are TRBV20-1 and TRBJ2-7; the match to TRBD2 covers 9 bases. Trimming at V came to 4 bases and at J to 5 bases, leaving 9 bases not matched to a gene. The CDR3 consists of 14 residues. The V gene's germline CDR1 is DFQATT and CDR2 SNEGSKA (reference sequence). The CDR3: CSATEREVLDEQYF. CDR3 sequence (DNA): TGCAGTGCTACTGAGCGGGAGGTCTTGGACGAGCAGTACTTC.